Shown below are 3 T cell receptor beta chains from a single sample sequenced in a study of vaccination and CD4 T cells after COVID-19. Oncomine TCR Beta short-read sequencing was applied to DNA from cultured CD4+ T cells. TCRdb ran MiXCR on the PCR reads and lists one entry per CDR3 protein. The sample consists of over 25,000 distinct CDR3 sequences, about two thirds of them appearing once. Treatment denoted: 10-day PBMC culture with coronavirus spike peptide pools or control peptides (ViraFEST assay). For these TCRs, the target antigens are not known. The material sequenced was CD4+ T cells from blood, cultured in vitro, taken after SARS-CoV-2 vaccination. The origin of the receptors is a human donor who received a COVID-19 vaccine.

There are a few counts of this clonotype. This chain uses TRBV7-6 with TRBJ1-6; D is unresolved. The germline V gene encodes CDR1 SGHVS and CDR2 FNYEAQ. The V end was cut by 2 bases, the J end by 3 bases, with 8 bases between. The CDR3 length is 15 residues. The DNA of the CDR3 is TGTGCCAGCAGCTTACGCAGCTACTATAATTCACCCCTCCACTTT. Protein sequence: CASSLRSYYNSPLHF.

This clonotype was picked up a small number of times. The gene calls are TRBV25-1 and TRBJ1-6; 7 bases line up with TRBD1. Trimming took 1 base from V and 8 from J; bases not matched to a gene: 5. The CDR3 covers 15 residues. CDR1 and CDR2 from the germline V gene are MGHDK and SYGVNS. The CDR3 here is CASSESSQGYSPLHF. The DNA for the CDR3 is TGTGCCAGCAGTGAATCTTCACAGGGGTATTCACCCCTCCACTTT.

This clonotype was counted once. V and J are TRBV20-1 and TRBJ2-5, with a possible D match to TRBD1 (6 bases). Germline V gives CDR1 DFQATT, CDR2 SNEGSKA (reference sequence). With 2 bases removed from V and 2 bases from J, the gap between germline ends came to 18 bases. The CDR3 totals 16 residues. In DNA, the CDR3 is TGCAGTGCTAGAACAGGTGAAGTACAGGGACAAGAGACCCAGTACTTC. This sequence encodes CSARTGEVQGQETQYF.